What follows describes a single TCR beta chain. Antigen: not known. The data belong to a study of regulatory T cells in long-lasting Graves disease. The study's findings and limits: Newly diagnosed patients had higher TCR diversity than persistent Graves' patients did.

To make TCR beta libraries, researchers used iRepertoire HTBI primers and Arm-PCR of CDR3 regions. MiXCR was run by TCRdb on the multiplex PCR reads, yielding one entry per CDR3 protein. The sample consists of about 540,000 distinct CDR3 sequences, roughly 14% of them appearing once. This CDR3 contains 15 residues. V was shortened by 1 base and J by 4 bases, with 13 bases between the two germline ends. Noted time point: newly diagnosed GD, antithyroid drugs for less than 3 months. TCR sequences were obtained from RNA taken from PBMCs. The sample was also reused in another study, on T cells in Graves' hyperthyroidism and ophthalmopathy. Per that paper: First-round RT-PCR of the TCR CDR3 relied on the HTBI primer set.

V usage is TRBV12-3 or TRBV12-4 and J usage is TRBJ1-2, with a tentative D call TRBD1 (5 bases). Sequenced here: peripheral blood mononuclear cells (PBMCs), sampled at new diagnosis, from a patient treated with antithyroid drugs. This TCR derives from a man younger than 45 with Graves disease. The CDR3 DNA reads TGTGCCAGCAGTTTAGGGCGGCGGGGGGGCTATGGCTACACCTTC. Amino acids: CASSLGRRGGYGYTF.